These 19 T cell receptor beta chains originate from one sample sequenced in a study of Tregs in tolerant kidney transplant recipients. The repertoire was sequenced with immunoSEQ multiplex PCR; TCRdb's copy has only in-frame clones and lacks some. Of roughly 64,000 clones listed, more than 75% are singletons. Related graft donors supplied nonmyeloablative bone marrow transplants, and mixed chimerism was transient. The specimen was CD4+ T cells from blood (PBMCs), collected 6 months after the transplant. The receptors shown here come from a human patient who received a combined kidney and bone marrow transplant. Certain T cells may be donor cells from the graft.

V is TRBV5-6 and J is TRBJ2-7; weak D call: TRBD1 (5 bases). The CDR3 runs 15 residues. Trimming took 1 base from V and 4 from J, leaving 15 bases between them. Per the germline V gene, CDR1 is SGHDT and CDR2 is YYEEEE. This chain's CDR3 is CASSLYVDKKYEQYF. CDR3 coding DNA: TGTGCCAGCAGCTTGTACGTGGACAAGAAATACGAGCAGTACTTC.

The chain carries TRBV6-6 and TRBJ2-5; perhaps TRBD2 as D (5 bases). The CDR3 is made up of 14 amino acids. V was cut by 2 bases and J by 1 base, with 8 bases left in between. In germline, CDR1 is MNHNY, CDR2 SVGAGI (reference sequence). Here the CDR3 DNA reads TGTGCCAGCAGTTACCCGGCGGGCCAAGAGACCCAGTACTTC. Translating it yields CASSYPAGQETQYF.

This clone was counted only a few times. V and J are TRBV7-9 and TRBJ2-7; D may be TRBD2 (6 bases). Germline lookup yields CDR1 SEHNR and CDR2 FQNEAQ (reference sequence). There are 12 residues in the CDR3. V lost 9 bases and J 4 bases, leaving 13 bases between the germline ends. The CDR3 coding sequence is TGTGCCAGGGGGGGAACCCTTTACGAGCAGTACTTC. Translation gives CARGGTLYEQYF.

The chain combines TRBV28 with TRBJ1-6; perhaps TRBD1 as D (6 bases). V lost 5 bases to trimming and J lost 4 bases, with 12 bases between them. The CDR3 consists of 15 residues. CDR1 MDHEN and CDR2 SYDVKM come from the germline V gene. DNA for the CDR3: TGTGCCAGCAGTCCTTACAGGGATTATAATTCACCCCTCCACTTT. It codes for CASSPYRDYNSPLHF.

This chain links TRBV7-3 with TRBJ2-1; D is ambiguous. In germline, CDR1 is SGHTA, CDR2 FQGTGA. The length of the CDR3 is 15 residues. Between the trimmed V and J ends, which lost 3 bases and 9 bases, there was a span of 18 bases. The CDR3 loop reads CASSLGSTRVTEQFF. CDR3 sequence (DNA): TGTGCCAGCAGCTTGGGCTCCACCAGAGTCACTGAGCAGTTCTTC.

This clone was recorded once. The chain joins TRBV7-9 to TRBJ2-4, with 10 bases fitting TRBD2. This CDR3 region has 17 residues. Germline V gene data show CDR1 as SEHNR and CDR2 as FQNEAQ (reference sequence). The junction had 12 bases not matched to a gene; V was cut back by 4 bases and J by 6 bases. Here the CDR3 reads CASSSPSLAGDTNIQYF. The DNA for the CDR3 is TGTGCCAGCAGCTCTCCCTCCCTAGCGGGAGACACAAACATTCAGTACTTC.

The rearrangement joins TRBV6-6 to TRBJ1-2; a possible D gene is TRBD1 (5 bases). CDR3 length: 13 amino acids. Germline V gene lookup returns CDR1 MNHNY and CDR2 SVGAGI (reference sequence). V was cut by 2 bases and J by 5 bases, with 9 bases left in between. The CDR3 region is CASSYADSYGYTF. The CDR3 bases are TGTGCCAGCAGTTACGCCGACAGTTATGGCTACACCTTC.

J is TRBJ1-6 and V is TRBV18, with 8 bases fitting TRBD1. After removal of 3 bases from V and 6 bases from J, the junction contained 4 bases not matched to a gene. The CDR3 consists of 15 residues. CDR1 and CDR2 from the germline V gene are KGHSH and LQKENI. As DNA, the CDR3 is TGTGCCAGCTCACCTCTACAGGGGGTTAATTCACCCCTCCACTTT. Protein sequence: CASSPLQGVNSPLHF.

V is TRBV7-2 and J is TRBJ2-1; the match to TRBD2 covers 13 bases. Germline V gene sequence: CDR1 SGHTA, CDR2 FQGNSA. The CDR3 spans 16 residues. V was pared by 5 bases and J by 9 bases, with 10 bases of the junction left unmatched. The CDR3 is CASSTRTSGRLGEQFF. In DNA, the CDR3 is TGTGCCAGCAGCACCCGGACTAGCGGGAGATTGGGTGAGCAGTTCTTC.

The V call is TRBV5-4, the J call TRBJ2-3; 11 positions agree with TRBD2. Germline CDR1 SGHNT, CDR2 YYREEE (reference sequence). This CDR3 has 15 amino acids. Germline trimming cut 1 base from V and 6 bases from J; bases unmatched to any gene: 4. CDR3 loop: CASSLRPSGRDTQYF. The CDR3 region has the DNA TGTGCCAGCAGCTTGAGGCCTAGCGGGAGGGATACGCAGTATTTT.

This chain uses TRBV29-1 with TRBJ2-2; D perhaps matches TRBD1 (5 bases). The V end lost 4 bases, the J end lost 7 bases, and 10 bases lay between the germline ends. The CDR3 loop spans 12 amino acids. Germline CDR1 and CDR2: SQVTM and ANQGSEA. As DNA, the CDR3 is TGCAGCGTTGGCAGGGTTGGCGGGGAGCTGTTTTTT. This gives the protein CSVGRVGGELFF.

The rearrangement links TRBV11-2 to TRBJ2-3; the match to TRBD2 covers 13 bases. The CDR3 is 16 residues long. V shed 5 bases and J 2 bases; nucleotides not matched to a gene: 4. In germline, CDR1 is SGHAT, CDR2 FQNNGV. CDR3 coding DNA: TGTGCCAGCAGCCCAGGACTAGCGGGAGCCACAGATACGCAGTATTTT. As protein: CASSPGLAGATDTQYF.

This chain joins TRBV6-6 and TRBJ1-5; the match to TRBD1 covers 7 bases. Germline trimming cut 6 bases from V and 1 base from J; bases unmatched to any gene: 3. The CDR3 is 14 amino acids. Germline CDR1 MNHNY, CDR2 SVGAGI (reference sequence). This chain's CDR3 is CASRGQSSNQPQHF. The CDR3 DNA sequence: TGTGCCAGCAGGGGACAGTCAAGCAATCAGCCCCAGCATTTT.

The chain combines TRBV29-1 with TRBJ1-1; maybe TRBD1 (6 bases). The germline CDR1 and CDR2 sequences are SQVTM and ANQGSEA. V was pared by 4 bases and J by 7 bases, with 13 bases between. This CDR3 contains 12 residues. CDR3 in DNA: TGCAGCGTTGGAAAAGGGGGTCGTGAAGCTTTCTTT. It is translated as CSVGKGGREAFF.

The rearrangement uses TRBV6-1 and TRBJ2-7; the match to TRBD1 covers 7 bases. Germline CDR1 reads MNHNS; CDR2 reads SASEGT. The V segment lost 7 bases and the J segment 6 bases; nucleotides outside the gene matches: 15. The CDR3 consists of 15 residues. The CDR3 DNA reads as TGTGCCAGCATTACTCCGGGACAGAAGGACAGCGAGCAGTACTTC. Translation gives CASITPGQKDSEQYF.

The J gene is TRBJ1-2, the V gene TRBV7-2, with a weak D call TRBD1 (6 bases). CDR3 length: 13 amino acids. CDR1 is SGHTA, CDR2 FQGNSA, per germline. V lost 4 bases, J lost 4 bases, and 10 bases lay in between. The CDR3 loop reads CASSSGQFYGYTF. The CDR3 region has the DNA TGTGCCAGCAGCTCCGGACAGTTCTATGGCTACACCTTC.

The chain is built from TRBV20-1 and TRBJ1-2; TRBD1 aligns across 8 bases. CDR3 length: 11 residues. J lost 6 bases, V lost 3 bases, and 0 bases had no gene match. CDR1 and CDR2 (germline): DFQATT, SNEGSKA (reference sequence). CDR3 region: CSARDRDGYTF. The CDR3 coding sequence is TGCAGTGCTAGGGACAGGGATGGCTACACCTTC.

Turning to this clone: At one of its ends the junction is not consistent with the germline gene, which may arise from a read error. This chain links TRBV7-9 with TRBJ1-1, with a tentative D call TRBD1 (6 bases). Germline values: CDR1 SEHNR, CDR2 FQNEAQ (reference sequence). The CDR3 extends over 15 amino acids. The DNA for the CDR3 is TGTGCCAGCAGCATAGCGGACAGATCGAACACTGAAGCTTTCTTT. Translation gives CASSIADRSNTEAFF.

The gene calls are TRBV4-2 and TRBJ2-7; the match to TRBD1 covers 8 bases. Per the germline V gene, CDR1 is LGHNA and CDR2 is YNFKEQ. CDR3 size: 14 residues. J was trimmed by 4 bases and V by 4 bases; bases with no gene match: 6. The CDR3 loop is CASSLRTGIYEQYF. The CDR3 bases are TGTGCCAGCAGCCTCCGGACAGGGATTTACGAGCAGTACTTC.